Below, one TCR beta chain is given with its context. Its antigen is undetermined. In the same sample, other DNA sequences code for this CDR3. This entry is derived from a study of beta chain features in type 1 diabetes. There are 14 residues in the CDR3. V dropped 6 bases and J dropped 7; count of bases not matched to a gene: 5. In germline, CDR1 is SNHLY, CDR2 FYNNEI. The sequenced template was cDNA made from the entire isolated RNA. Sequencing of naive, central memory and regulatory T cell samples gave an average of around 3.8 million reads. Here immunoSEQ multiplex PCR was the method, and the copy in TCRdb shows in-frame clones only, minus some. The profile covers about 270,000 clones, with roughly 13% appearing a single time and about 0.016% taken by the ten largest. General study points: Insertion counts at VDJ junctions were lower in type 1 diabetes patients, who also showed more deletions there. There was a moderate but significant shortening of TCRB CDR3s in all four CD4+ subsets of Type 1 diabetes patients.

Material for sequencing was naive CD4+ T cells from blood. The chain recombines TRBV2 with TRBJ1-5; 11 bases map to TRBD1. This receptor was obtained from a man aged 25 to 40 with type 1 diabetes. The chain's CDR3 is CASSVGTGGQPQHF. CDR3 nucleotides: TGTGCCAGCAGCGTTGGGACAGGGGGACAGCCCCAGCATTTT.